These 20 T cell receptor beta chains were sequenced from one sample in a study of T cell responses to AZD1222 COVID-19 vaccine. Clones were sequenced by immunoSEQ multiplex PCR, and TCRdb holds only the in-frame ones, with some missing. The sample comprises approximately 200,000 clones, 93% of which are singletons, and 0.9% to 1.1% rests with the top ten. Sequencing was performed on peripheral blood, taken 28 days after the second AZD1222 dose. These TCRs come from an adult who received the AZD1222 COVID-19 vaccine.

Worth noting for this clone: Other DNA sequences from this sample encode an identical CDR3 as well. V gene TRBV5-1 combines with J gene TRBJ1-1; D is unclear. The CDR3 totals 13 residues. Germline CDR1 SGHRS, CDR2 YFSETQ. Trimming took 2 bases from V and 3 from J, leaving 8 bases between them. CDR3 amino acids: CASSFKGDTEAFF. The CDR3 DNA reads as TGCGCCAGCAGCTTCAAAGGTGACACTGAAGCTTTCTTT.

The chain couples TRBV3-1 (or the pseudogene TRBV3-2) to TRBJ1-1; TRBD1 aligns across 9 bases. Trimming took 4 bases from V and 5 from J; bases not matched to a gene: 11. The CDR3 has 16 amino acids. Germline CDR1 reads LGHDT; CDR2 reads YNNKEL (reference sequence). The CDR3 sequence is CASSRRDRVMGTEAFF. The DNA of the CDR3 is TGTGCCAGCAGCCGCCGGGACAGGGTTATGGGGACTGAAGCTTTCTTT.

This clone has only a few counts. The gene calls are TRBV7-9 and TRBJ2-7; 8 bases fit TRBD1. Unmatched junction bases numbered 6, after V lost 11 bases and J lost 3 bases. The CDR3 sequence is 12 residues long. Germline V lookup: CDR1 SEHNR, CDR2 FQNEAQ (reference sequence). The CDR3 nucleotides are TGTGCCGCAGGACAGGGAGGCTACGAGCAGTACTTC. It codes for CAAGQGGYEQYF.

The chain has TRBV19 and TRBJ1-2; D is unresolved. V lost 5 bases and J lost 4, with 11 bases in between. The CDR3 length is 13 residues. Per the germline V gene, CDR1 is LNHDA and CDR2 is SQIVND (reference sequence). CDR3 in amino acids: CASSAPRGYGYTF. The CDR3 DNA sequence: TGTGCCAGTAGTGCCCCCAGAGGCTATGGCTACACCTTC.

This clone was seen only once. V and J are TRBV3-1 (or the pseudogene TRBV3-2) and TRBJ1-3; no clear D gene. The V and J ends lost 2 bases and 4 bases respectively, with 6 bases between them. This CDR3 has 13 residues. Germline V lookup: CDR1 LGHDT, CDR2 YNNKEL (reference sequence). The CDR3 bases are TGTGCCAGCAGCCAAACAAGGGGAAACACCATATATTTT. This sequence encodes CASSQTRGNTIYF.

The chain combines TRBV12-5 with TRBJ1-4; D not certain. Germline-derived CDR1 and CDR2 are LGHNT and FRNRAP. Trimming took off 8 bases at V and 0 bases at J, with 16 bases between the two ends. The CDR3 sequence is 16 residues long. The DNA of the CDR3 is TGTGCTAGTAAGGCGCCCAAACGTGCAACTAATGAAAAACTGTTTTTT. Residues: CASKAPKRATNEKLFF.

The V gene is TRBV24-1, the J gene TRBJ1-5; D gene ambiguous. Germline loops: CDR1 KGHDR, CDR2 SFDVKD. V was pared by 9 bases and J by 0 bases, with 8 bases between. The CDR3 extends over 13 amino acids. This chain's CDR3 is CATSGGSNQPQHF. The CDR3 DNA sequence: TGTGCCACCTCCGGAGGTAGCAATCAGCCCCAGCATTTT.

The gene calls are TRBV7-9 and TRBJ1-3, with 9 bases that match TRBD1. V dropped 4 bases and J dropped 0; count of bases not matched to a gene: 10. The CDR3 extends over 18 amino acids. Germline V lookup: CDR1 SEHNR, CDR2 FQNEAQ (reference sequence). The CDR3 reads CASSSTAGTGSSGNTIYF. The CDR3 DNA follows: TGTGCCAGCAGCTCAACCGCCGGGACAGGGAGCTCTGGAAACACCATATATTTT.

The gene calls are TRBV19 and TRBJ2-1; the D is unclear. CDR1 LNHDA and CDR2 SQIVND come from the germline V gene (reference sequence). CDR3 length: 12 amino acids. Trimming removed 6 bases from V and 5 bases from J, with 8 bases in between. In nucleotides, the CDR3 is TGTGCCAGTAGCATCGGACACAATGAGCAGTTCTTC. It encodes CASSIGHNEQFF.

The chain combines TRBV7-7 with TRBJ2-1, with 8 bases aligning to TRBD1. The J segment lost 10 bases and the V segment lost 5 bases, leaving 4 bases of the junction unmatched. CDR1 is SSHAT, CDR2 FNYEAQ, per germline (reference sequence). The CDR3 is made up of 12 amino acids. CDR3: CASSPGGEEQFF. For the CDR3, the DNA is TGTGCCAGCAGCCCAGGGGGCGAAGAGCAGTTCTTC. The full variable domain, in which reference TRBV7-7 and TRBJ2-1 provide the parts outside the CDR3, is GAGVSQSPRYKVTKRGQDVTLRCDPISSHATLYWYQQALGQGPEFLTYFNYEAQPDKSGLPSDRFSAERPEGSISTLTIQRTEQRDSAMYRCASSPGGEEQFFGPGTRLTVL.

The CDR3 DNA reads as TGTGCCAGCAGTTACATCTTGGCGGATCCACGACCCCTCCACTTT. It yields the protein CASSYILADPRPLHF. The V call is TRBV6-5, the J call TRBJ1-6; D is unresolved. Germline V CDR1 and CDR2: MNHEY, SVGAGI. Trimming left V 2 bases short and J 12 bases short, with 17 bases between. The CDR3 loop spans 15 amino acids.

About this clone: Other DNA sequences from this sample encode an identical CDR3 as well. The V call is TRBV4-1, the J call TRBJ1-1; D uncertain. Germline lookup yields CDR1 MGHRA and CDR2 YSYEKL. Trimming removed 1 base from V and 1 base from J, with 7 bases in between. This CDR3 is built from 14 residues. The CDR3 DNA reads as TGCGCCAGCAGCCAAGGGCAATGGAACACTGAAGCTTTCTTT. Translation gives CASSQGQWNTEAFF.

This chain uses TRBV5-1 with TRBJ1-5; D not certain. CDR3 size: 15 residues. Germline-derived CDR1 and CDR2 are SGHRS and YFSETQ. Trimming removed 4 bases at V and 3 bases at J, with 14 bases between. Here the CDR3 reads CASSVWGEDNQPQHF. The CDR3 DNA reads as TGCGCCAGCAGCGTATGGGGAGAAGACAATCAGCCCCAGCATTTT.

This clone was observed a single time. The DNA for the CDR3 is TGTGCCAGCAGCAACGACAGGCCCAAGCAGTTCTTC. Amino acid sequence: CASSNDRPKQFF. The chain couples TRBV7-9 to TRBJ2-1; maybe TRBD1 (6 bases). Germline CDR1 is SEHNR and CDR2 is FQNEAQ (reference sequence). The germline V and J ends were trimmed by 5 bases and 11 bases, with 13 bases remaining between them. The length of the CDR3 is 12 residues.

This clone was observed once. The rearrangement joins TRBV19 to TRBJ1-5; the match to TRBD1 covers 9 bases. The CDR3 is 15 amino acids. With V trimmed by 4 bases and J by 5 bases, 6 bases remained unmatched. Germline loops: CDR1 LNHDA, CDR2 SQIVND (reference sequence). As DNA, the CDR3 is TGTGCCAGTAGTACATCAGACAGGGGGTATCAGCCCCAGCATTTT. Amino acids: CASSTSDRGYQPQHF.

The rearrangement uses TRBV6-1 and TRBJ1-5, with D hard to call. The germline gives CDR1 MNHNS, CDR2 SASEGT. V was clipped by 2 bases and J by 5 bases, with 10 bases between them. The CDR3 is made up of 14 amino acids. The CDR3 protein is CASSEKGRYQPQHF. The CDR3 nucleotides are TGTGCCAGCAGTGAAAAGGGAAGATATCAGCCCCAGCATTTT.

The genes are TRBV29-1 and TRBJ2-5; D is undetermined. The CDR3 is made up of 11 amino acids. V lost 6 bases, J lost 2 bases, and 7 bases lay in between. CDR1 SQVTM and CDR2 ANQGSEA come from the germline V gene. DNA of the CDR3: TGCAGCGTGATACCGCAAGAGACCCAGTACTTC. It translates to CSVIPQETQYF.

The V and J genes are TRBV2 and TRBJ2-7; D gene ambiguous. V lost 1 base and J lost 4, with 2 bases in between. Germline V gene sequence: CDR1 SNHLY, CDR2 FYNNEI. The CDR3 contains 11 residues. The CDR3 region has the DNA TGTGCCAGCAGTGAAGGGTACGAGCAGTACTTC. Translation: CASSEGYEQYF.

The CDR3 DNA is TGTGCCAGCAGTGTCATATGGACCGGGGAGCTGTTTTTT. This sequence encodes CASSVIWTGELFF. The V and J genes are TRBV12-3 or TRBV12-4 and TRBJ2-2; no firm D call. Trimming removed 5 bases from V and 5 bases from J, with 9 bases in between. There are 13 residues in the CDR3.

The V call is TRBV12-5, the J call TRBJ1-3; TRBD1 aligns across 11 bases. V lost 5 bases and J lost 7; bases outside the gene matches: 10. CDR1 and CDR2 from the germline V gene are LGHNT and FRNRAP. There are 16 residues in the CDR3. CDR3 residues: CASGLGQGGSGNTIYF. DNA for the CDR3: TGTGCTAGTGGTCTGGGACAGGGGGGCTCCGGGAACACCATATATTTT.